The 24 T cell receptor beta chains below come from one sample, sequenced in a study of blood T cell repertoires in COVID-19. Here immunoSEQ multiplex PCR was the method, and the copy in TCRdb shows in-frame clones only, minus some. The sample lists approximately 290,000 clones, over 75% occurring once. Sequencing input: peripheral blood. These receptors were taken from a human donor with COVID-19, enrolled during active disease. The donor label of this sample is uncertain.

The rearrangement uses TRBV19 and TRBJ2-1; TRBD1 matches 7 bases. V dropped 5 bases and J dropped 5; count of bases not matched to a gene: 6. The CDR3 contains 14 residues. In germline, CDR1 is LNHDA, CDR2 SQIVND (reference sequence). CDR3 in amino acids: CASSPRTGHNEQFF. The CDR3 DNA is TGTGCCAGTAGTCCAAGGACAGGCCACAATGAGCAGTTCTTC.

V and J are TRBV9 and TRBJ1-2, with TRBD1 matching over 7 bases. V lost 0 bases, J lost 8 bases, and 10 bases stayed unmatched. Per the germline V gene, CDR1 is SGDLS and CDR2 is YYNGEE. The CDR3 covers 15 residues. CDR3 in DNA: TGTGCCAGCAGCGTAGACCGAGACAGGGTAGGGGGCTACACCTTC. This gives the protein CASSVDRDRVGGYTF.

This clone was seen a handful of times. The CDR3 nucleotides are TGTGCCAGCAGCTTAGCCGGGGGCTACGAGCAGTACTTC. Amino acids: CASSLAGGYEQYF. The J gene is TRBJ2-7, the V gene TRBV7-9, with D possibly matching TRBD2 (6 bases). The CDR3 is 13 residues long. Trimming took off 0 bases at V and 3 bases at J, with 6 bases between the two ends. From germline, CDR1 is SEHNR and CDR2 FQNEAQ (reference sequence).

The chain links TRBV10-3 to TRBJ2-1, with 11 bases lining up with TRBD1. J lost 3 bases, V lost 5 bases, and 6 bases had no gene match. This CDR3 has 16 amino acids. Germline CDR1 reads ENHRY; CDR2 reads SYGVKD. CDR3 sequence reads: CAISPSGTGGYNEQFF. In DNA, the CDR3 is TGTGCCATCAGTCCAAGCGGGACAGGGGGCTACAATGAGCAGTTCTTC.

V usage is TRBV29-1 and J usage is TRBJ2-7; a weak D match, TRBD2 (6 bases). The CDR3 has 14 residues. Per germline, CDR1 SQVTM and CDR2 ANQGSEA. V was shortened by 4 bases and J by 0 bases, with 13 bases between the two germline ends. This chain's CDR3 is CSVVSGSRSYEQYF. The DNA of the CDR3 is TGCAGCGTTGTCAGCGGGTCACGCTCCTACGAGCAGTACTTC.

The V gene is TRBV5-1, the J gene TRBJ1-6; unclear D gene. Germline V gene sequence: CDR1 SGHRS, CDR2 YFSETQ. V was cut by 0 bases and J by 5 bases, with 9 bases left in between. The CDR3 has 15 amino acids. CDR3 protein: CASSLGSTDNSPLHF. CDR3 in DNA: TGCGCCAGCAGCTTGGGTAGTACTGATAATTCACCCCTCCACTTT.

J is TRBJ1-1 and V is TRBV30; D gene ambiguous. V shed 0 bases and J shed 12 bases, with 11 bases lying between them. Per the germline V gene, CDR1 is GTSNPN and CDR2 is SVGIG (reference sequence). The CDR3 runs 11 residues. The CDR3 loop is CAWSVYSSTFF. The DNA of the CDR3 is TGTGCCTGGAGTGTATATAGCTCAACTTTCTTT.

This clone was seen only once. The V call is TRBV29-1, the J call TRBJ2-5, with D perhaps TRBD2 (5 bases). The germline CDR1 and CDR2 sequences are SQVTM and ANQGSEA. This CDR3 spans 14 amino acids. Deletions cut 6 bases from V and 2 bases from J, with 16 bases between. In DNA form, the CDR3 reads TGCAGCGTCTCCCCAGAGGGCAGACAAGAGACCCAGTACTTC. Its protein product is CSVSPEGRQETQYF.

V gene TRBV2 combines with J gene TRBJ2-1; D is unresolved. V was cut by 10 bases and J by 1 base, with 17 bases left in between. This CDR3 has 15 residues. CDR1 and CDR2 from the germline V gene are SNHLY and FYNNEI. CDR3 nucleotides: TGTGCCACCCAATACTACCCTGGGTCCTACAATGAGCAGTTCTTC. It yields the protein CATQYYPGSYNEQFF.

The chain joins TRBV29-1 to TRBJ2-5; TRBD1 matches 9 bases. Trimming took 7 bases from V and 3 from J; bases not matched to a gene: 3. The CDR3 loop spans 12 amino acids. Germline loops: CDR1 SQVTM, CDR2 ANQGSEA. This CDR3 is CSARQGEETQYF. CDR3 in DNA: TGCAGCGCCCGACAGGGGGAAGAGACCCAGTACTTC.

The chain uses TRBV9 and TRBJ2-1; 10 bases agree with TRBD2. J lost 8 bases, V lost 0 bases, and 11 bases had no gene match. This CDR3 is built from 17 residues. The germline gives CDR1 SGDLS, CDR2 YYNGEE. CDR3 residues: CASSVDPSGSGRYEQFF. DNA of the CDR3: TGTGCCAGCAGCGTAGATCCTAGCGGGAGTGGACGGTATGAGCAGTTCTTC.

The genes are TRBV11-2 and TRBJ2-1, with 10 bases lining up with TRBD2. The germline gives CDR1 SGHAT, CDR2 FQNNGV. The V gene end was trimmed by 0 bases and the J gene end by 6 bases; junction bases not matched to a gene: 5. The CDR3 consists of 16 residues. CDR3 residues: CASSLDRLAGANEQFF. The CDR3 DNA is TGTGCCAGCAGCTTAGATCGGCTAGCGGGAGCCAATGAGCAGTTCTTC.

This rearrangement joins TRBV25-1 to TRBJ1-2; maybe TRBD1 (5 bases). Germline V gene data show CDR1 as MGHDK and CDR2 as SYGVNS. V lost 1 base and J lost 7, with 16 bases in between. The CDR3 extends over 15 amino acids. CDR3 coding DNA: TGTGCCAGCAGTGAATCGGAGGGGCGCAGAGCTGGCTACACCTTC. Protein sequence: CASSESEGRRAGYTF.

V and J are TRBV7-2 and TRBJ2-3; 10 bases are a match to TRBD1. This CDR3 has 15 amino acids. Per the germline V gene, CDR1 is SGHTA and CDR2 is FQGNSA. Trimming at V came to 4 bases and at J to 3 bases, leaving 4 bases not matched to a gene. For the CDR3, the DNA is TGTGCCAGCAGCTCGACAGGGGGCAGTACAGATACGCAGTATTTT. Amino acid sequence: CASSSTGGSTDTQYF. Complete variable domain (other parts from reference TRBV7-2 and TRBJ2-3): GAGVSQSPSNKVTEKGKDVELRCDPISGHTALYWYRQSLGQGLEFLIYFQGNSAPDKSGLPSDRFSAERTGGSVSTLTIQRTQQEDSAVYLCASSSTGGSTDTQYFGPGTRLTVL.

The CDR3 loop is CASSFWRNTEAFF. CDR3 nucleotide sequence: TGTGCCAGCAGCTTTTGGAGAAACACTGAAGCTTTCTTT. The chain couples TRBV5-5 to TRBJ1-1; unclear D gene. The CDR3 is made up of 13 amino acids. The germline V gene encodes CDR1 SGHKS and CDR2 YYEKEE (reference sequence). Trimming shortened V by 2 bases and J by 2 bases, and 7 bases separated the two germline ends.

This clone was observed once. This sequence joins TRBV27 and TRBJ2-2; unclear D gene. Germline lookup yields CDR1 MNHEY and CDR2 SMNVEV (reference sequence). CDR3 length: 12 residues. Trimming stripped 6 bases from V and 5 bases from J, with 7 bases between. CDR3 sequence reads: CASSHRTGELFF. The CDR3 nucleotides read TGTGCCAGCAGCCATAGAACCGGGGAGCTGTTTTTT.

In its sample, this clone was seen a few times. V usage is TRBV2 and J usage is TRBJ2-7; tentative D call: TRBD1 (5 bases). Germline assignment: CDR1 SNHLY and CDR2 FYNNEI. The CDR3 runs 14 residues. V was trimmed by 4 bases and J by 2 bases, leaving 12 bases between them. The CDR3 nucleotides are TGTGCCAGCAGTGGGGAAGGGGTTGCCTACGAGCAGTACTTC. Translating it yields CASSGEGVAYEQYF.

V usage is TRBV5-1 and J usage is TRBJ1-1, with a tentative D call TRBD1 (5 bases). The germline V gene encodes CDR1 SGHRS and CDR2 YFSETQ. V dropped 3 bases and J dropped 12 bases, with 18 bases sitting between them. CDR3 length: 13 amino acids. This CDR3 is CASSSRTGGRTFF. The CDR3 nucleotides are TGCGCCAGCAGCTCTCGGACCGGGGGGAGGACTTTCTTT.

V gene TRBV10-3 combines with J gene TRBJ1-3; weak D call: TRBD1 (6 bases). Germline CDR1 is ENHRY and CDR2 is SYGVKD. Deletions cut 5 bases from V and 2 bases from J, with 13 bases between. This CDR3 comprises 15 residues. In DNA form, the CDR3 reads TGTGCCATCAGTCCTTTGCCAGGGGCTGGAAACACCATATATTTT. Translation: CAISPLPGAGNTIYF.

The rearrangement uses TRBV5-4 and TRBJ2-1; 8 nucleotides agree with TRBD2. V was pared by 5 bases and J by 8 bases, with 9 bases of the junction left unmatched. The CDR3 consists of 14 residues. Germline values: CDR1 SGHNT, CDR2 YYREEE (reference sequence). The CDR3 bases are TGTGCCAGCAGTCCCGGGACTAGAGCGGATGAGCAGTTCTTC. Translated: CASSPGTRADEQFF.

V gene TRBV7-9 combines with J gene TRBJ2-3; a possible D gene is TRBD2 (6 bases). Trimming removed 1 base from V and 2 bases from J, with 13 bases in between. The CDR3 runs to 16 residues. Germline assignment: CDR1 SEHNR and CDR2 FQNEAQ (reference sequence). CDR3 amino acids: CASSLDGGSYTDTQYF. In DNA form, the CDR3 reads TGTGCCAGCAGCTTAGATGGGGGGTCCTACACAGATACGCAGTATTTT. The entire variable domain, with the rest obtained from reference TRBV7-9 and TRBJ2-3, is as follows: DTGVSQNPRHKITKRGQNVTFRCDPISEHNRLYWYRQTLGQGPEFLTYFQNEAQLEKSRLLSDRFSAERPKGSFSTLEIQRTEQGDSAMYLCASSLDGGSYTDTQYFGPGTRLTVL.

The CDR3 DNA reads as TGTGCCAGCAGCTTAGCGTCCGGACAGGGCCGTACTGAAGCTTTCTTT. This translates into CASSLASGQGRTEAFF. This chain joins TRBV7-6 and TRBJ1-1, with 8 nucleotides matching TRBD1. Germline CDR1 reads SGHVS; CDR2 reads FNYEAQ. J was trimmed by 5 bases and V by 0 bases; bases with no gene match: 8. CDR3 length: 16 residues.

This sequence joins TRBV5-8 and TRBJ2-7; 7 nucleotides line up with TRBD1. The CDR3 is 15 amino acids. V trimming: 0 bases; J trimming: 4 bases; junction bases outside the gene matches: 7. Germline assignment: CDR1 SGHTS and CDR2 YDEGEE. CDR3 protein: CASSLARQGVYEQYF. Written as DNA, the CDR3 is TGTGCCAGCAGCTTGGCCCGACAGGGAGTATACGAGCAGTACTTC.

The J gene is TRBJ2-2, the V gene TRBV6-5; 8 bases match TRBD2. Germline V CDR1 and CDR2: MNHEY, SVGAGI. The ends lost 3 bases at V and 6 bases at J; junction bases unmatched: 9. The CDR3 runs 16 residues. The CDR3 loop reads CASSYLSGGPAGELFF. In nucleotides, the CDR3 is TGTGCCAGCAGTTATCTATCGGGAGGGCCCGCCGGGGAGCTGTTTTTT.